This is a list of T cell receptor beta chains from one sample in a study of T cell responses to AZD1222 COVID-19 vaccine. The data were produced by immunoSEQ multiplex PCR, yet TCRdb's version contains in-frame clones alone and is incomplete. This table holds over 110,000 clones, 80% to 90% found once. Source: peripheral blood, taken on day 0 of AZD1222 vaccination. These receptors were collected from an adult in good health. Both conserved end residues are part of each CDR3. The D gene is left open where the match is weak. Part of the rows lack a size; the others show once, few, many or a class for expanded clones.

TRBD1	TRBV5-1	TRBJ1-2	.	TGCGCCAGCAGCTTGCTGCCGTCGGGACAGGGTAGAGGCTACACCTTC	CASSLLPSGQGRGYTF
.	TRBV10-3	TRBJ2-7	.	TGTGCCATCAGAACAGGTGACTCCTACGAGCAGTACTTC	CAIRTGDSYEQYF
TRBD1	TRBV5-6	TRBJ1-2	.	TGTGCCAGCAGCCTGGGACAGTCGGTCTATGGCTACACCTTC	CASSLGQSVYGYTF
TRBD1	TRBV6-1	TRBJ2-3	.	TGTGCCAGCAGTGAAGGGACAGGGCACACAGATACGCAGTATTTT	CASSEGTGHTDTQYF
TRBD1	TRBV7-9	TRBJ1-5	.	TGTGCCAGCAGCCCCGGGACAGGGAATCAGCCCCAGCATTTT	CASSPGTGNQPQHF
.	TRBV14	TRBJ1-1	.	TGTGCCAGCAGCCAAGATTGGGCCACTGAAGCTTTCTTT	CASSQDWATEAFF
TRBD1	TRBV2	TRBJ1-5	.	TGTGCCAGCAGTGAATACAGGGGAAGACAGCCCCAGCATTTT	CASSEYRGRQPQHF
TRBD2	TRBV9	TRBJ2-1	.	TGTGCCAGCACCCAAGGTACTAGCGGGAGGAATGAGCAGTTCTTC	CASTQGTSGRNEQFF
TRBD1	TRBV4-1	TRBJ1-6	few	TGCGCCAGCAGCCCGAACACAGGGGGCCTTAATTCACCCCTCCACTTT	CASSPNTGGLNSPLHF
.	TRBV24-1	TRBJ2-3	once	TGTGCCACCAGTGGGGGGCTCGGCACAGATACGCAGTATTTT	CATSGGLGTDTQYF
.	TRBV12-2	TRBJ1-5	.	TGTGCAAGTCGCCCCAAAGCAGGAGGAAGCAATCAGCCCCAGCATTTT	CASRPKAGGSNQPQHF
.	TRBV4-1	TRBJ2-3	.	TGCGCCAGCAGCCGGGGCACCCGAGGGGGCACAGATACGCAGTATTTT	CASSRGTRGGTDTQYF
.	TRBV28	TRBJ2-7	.	TGTGCCAGCAGTTTAGTGGGAGCGTCCTACGAGCAGTACTTC	CASSLVGASYEQYF
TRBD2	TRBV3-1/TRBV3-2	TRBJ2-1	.	TGTGCCAGCAGCCAAGCCGGGGTCCGGGGGGGGAGCAATGAGCAGTTCTTC	CASSQAGVRGGSNEQFF
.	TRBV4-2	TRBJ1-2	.	TGTGCCAGCAGCCAACCCTCCGGGACGGACTATGGCTACACCTTC	CASSQPSGTDYGYTF
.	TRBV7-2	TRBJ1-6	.	TGTGCCAGCAGCTTAGACAGGGTCTCACCCCTCCACTTT	CASSLDRVSPLHF
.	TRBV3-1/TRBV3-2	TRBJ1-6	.	TGTGCCAGCAGCCAAGTTAATTCACCCCTCCACTTT	CASSQVNSPLHF
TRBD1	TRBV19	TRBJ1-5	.	TGTGCCAGTAGTAACACAGGGGATCAGCCCCAGCATTTT	CASSNTGDQPQHF
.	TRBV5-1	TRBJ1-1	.	TGCGCCAGCAGCTTCGGGCAGGGCACTGAAGCTTTCTTT	CASSFGQGTEAFF
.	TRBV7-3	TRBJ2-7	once	TGTGCCAGCAGCTTAGAAGGACAGAGCTCCTACGAGCAGTACTTC	CASSLEGQSSYEQYF
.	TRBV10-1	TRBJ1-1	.	TGCGCCAGCAGTGATCCCCCAAACACTGAAGCTTTCTTT	CASSDPPNTEAFF
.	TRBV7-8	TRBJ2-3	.	TGTGCCAGCAGCCGGGACGTTACAGATACGCAGTATTTT	CASSRDVTDTQYF